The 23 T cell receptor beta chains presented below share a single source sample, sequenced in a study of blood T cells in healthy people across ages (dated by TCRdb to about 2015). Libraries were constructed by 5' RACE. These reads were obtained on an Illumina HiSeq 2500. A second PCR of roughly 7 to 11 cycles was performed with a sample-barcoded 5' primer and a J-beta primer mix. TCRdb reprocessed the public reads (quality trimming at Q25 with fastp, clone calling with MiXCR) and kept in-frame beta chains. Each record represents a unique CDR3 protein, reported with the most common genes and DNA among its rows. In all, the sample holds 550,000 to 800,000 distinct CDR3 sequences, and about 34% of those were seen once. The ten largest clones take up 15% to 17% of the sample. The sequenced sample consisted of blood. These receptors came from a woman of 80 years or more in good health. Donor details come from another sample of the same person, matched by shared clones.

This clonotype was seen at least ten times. The CDR3 sequence: CASTQSAGSNYGYTF. The CDR3 DNA follows: TGCGCCAGCACCCAGAGCGCAGGGTCCAACTATGGCTACACCTTC. J is TRBJ1-2 and V is TRBV5-1; tentative D call: TRBD1 (5 bases). Trimming pared 6 bases from V and 2 bases from J, leaving 17 bases between. Germline CDR1 and CDR2: SGHRS and YFSETQ. The CDR3 has 15 residues.

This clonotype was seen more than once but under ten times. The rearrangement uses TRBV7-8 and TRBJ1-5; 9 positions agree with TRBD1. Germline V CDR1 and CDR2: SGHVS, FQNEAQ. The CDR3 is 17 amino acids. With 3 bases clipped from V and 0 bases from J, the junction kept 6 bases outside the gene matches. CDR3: CASSLAGQGYSNQPQHF. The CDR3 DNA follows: TGTGCCAGCAGCTTGGCGGGACAGGGTTATAGCAATCAGCCCCAGCATTTT.

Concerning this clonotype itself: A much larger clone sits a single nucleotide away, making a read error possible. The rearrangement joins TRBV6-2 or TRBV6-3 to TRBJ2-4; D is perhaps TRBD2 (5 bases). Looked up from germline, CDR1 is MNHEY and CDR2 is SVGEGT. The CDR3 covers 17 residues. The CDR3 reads CTSSYSTGLLAKNIQYF. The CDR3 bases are TGTACCAGCAGTTACTCGACGGGATTGCTAGCCAAAAACATTCAGTACTTC.

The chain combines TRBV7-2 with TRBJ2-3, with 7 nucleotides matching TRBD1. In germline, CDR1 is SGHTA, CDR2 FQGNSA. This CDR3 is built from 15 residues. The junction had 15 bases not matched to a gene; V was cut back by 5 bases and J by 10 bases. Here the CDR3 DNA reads TGTGCCAGCAGCCAAGGGGGCAGGGAGCGGCTCGCGCAGTATTTT. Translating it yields CASSQGGRERLAQYF.

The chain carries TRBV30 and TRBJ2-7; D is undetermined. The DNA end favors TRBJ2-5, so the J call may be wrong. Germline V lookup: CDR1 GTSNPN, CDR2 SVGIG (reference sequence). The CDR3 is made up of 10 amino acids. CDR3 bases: TGTGCCTGGGCTAGAGAGACCCAGTACTTC. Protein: CAWARETQYF.

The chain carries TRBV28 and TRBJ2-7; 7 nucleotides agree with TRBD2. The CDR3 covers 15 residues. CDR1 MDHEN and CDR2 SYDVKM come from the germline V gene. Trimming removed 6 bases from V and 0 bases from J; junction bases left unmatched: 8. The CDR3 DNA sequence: TGTGCCAGCAGACTCGGGGGGTTCCTCTCCTACGAGCAGTACTTC. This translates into CASRLGGFLSYEQYF. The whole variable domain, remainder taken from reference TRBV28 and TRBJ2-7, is DVKVTQSSRYLVKRTGEKVFLECVQDMDHENMFWYRQDPGLGLRLIYFSYDVKMKEKGDIPEGYSVSREKKERFSLILESASTNQTSMYLCASRLGGFLSYEQYFGPGTRLTVT.

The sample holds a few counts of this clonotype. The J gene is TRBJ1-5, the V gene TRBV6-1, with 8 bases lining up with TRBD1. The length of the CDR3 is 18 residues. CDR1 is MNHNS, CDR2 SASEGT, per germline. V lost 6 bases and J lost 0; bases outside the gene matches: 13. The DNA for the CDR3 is TGTGCCAGCAGCACGCCCGGGACAGGACCTTATAGCAATCAGCCCCAGCATTTT. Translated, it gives CASSTPGTGPYSNQPQHF.

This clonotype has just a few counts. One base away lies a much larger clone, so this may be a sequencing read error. The CDR3 loop is CTSSGQGVASNYGYTF. The CDR3 DNA reads as TGTACCAGCAGCGGGCAGGGAGTCGCGTCGAACTATGGCTACACCTTC. This chain connects TRBV5-6 to TRBJ1-2; D is perhaps TRBD1 (5 bases). The CDR3 extends over 16 amino acids. Looked up from germline, CDR1 is SGHDT and CDR2 is YYEEEE.

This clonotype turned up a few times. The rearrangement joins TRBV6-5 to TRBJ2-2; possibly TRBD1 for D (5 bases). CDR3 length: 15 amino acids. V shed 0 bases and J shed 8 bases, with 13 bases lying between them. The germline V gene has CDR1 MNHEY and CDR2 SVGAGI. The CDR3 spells CASSYSGRLRGELFF. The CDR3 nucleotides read TGTGCCAGCAGTTACTCGGGGCGTCTAAGGGGGGAGCTGTTTTTT.

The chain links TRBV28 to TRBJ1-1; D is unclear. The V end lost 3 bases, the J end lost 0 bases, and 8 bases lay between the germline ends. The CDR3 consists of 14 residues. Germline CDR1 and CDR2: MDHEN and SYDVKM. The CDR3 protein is CASSLWNMNTEAFF. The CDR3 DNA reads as TGTGCCAGCAGTTTGTGGAACATGAACACTGAAGCTTTCTTT.

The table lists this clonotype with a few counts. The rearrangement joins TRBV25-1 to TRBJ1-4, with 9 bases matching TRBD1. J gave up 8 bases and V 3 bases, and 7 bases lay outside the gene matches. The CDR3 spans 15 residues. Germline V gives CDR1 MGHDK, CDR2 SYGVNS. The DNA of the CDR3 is TGTGCCAGCAGTGACGGAGGGACAGGGTGGGAAAAACTGTTTTTT. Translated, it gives CASSDGGTGWEKLFF.

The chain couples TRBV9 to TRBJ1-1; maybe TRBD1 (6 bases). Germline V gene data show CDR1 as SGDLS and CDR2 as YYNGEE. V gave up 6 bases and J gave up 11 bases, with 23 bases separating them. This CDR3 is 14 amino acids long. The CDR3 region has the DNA TGTGCCAGCACCGGTGCCGCGGGGGGCGCAGCGGCTTTCTTT. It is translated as CASTGAAGGAAAFF. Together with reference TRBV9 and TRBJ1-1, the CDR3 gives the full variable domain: DSGVTQTPKHLITATGQRVTLRCSPRSGDLSVYWYQQSLDQGLQFLIQYYNGEERAKGNILERFSAQQFPDLHSELNLSSLELGDSALYFCASTGAAGGAAAFFGQGTRLTVV.

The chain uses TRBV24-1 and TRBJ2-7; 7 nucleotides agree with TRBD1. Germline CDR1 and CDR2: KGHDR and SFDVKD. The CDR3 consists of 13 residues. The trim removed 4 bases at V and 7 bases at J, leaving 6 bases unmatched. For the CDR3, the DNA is TGTGCCACCAGTGAAGACAGGGACAATGAGCAGTACTTC. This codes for CATSEDRDNEQYF.

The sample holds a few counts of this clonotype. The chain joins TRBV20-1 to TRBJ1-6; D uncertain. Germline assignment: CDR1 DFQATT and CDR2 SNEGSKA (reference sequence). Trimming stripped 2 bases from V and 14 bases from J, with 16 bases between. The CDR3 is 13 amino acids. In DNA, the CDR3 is TGCAGTGCTAGACCTAATGCGGGGATTGCCCTCCACTTT. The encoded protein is CSARPNAGIALHF.

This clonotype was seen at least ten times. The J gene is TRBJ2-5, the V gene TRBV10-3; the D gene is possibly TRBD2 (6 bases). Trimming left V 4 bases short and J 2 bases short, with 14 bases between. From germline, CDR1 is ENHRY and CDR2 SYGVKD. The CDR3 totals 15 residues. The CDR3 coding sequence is TGTGCCATCAGTGGAAATAGCGGAGAACAAGAGACCCAGTACTTC. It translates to CAISGNSGEQETQYF.

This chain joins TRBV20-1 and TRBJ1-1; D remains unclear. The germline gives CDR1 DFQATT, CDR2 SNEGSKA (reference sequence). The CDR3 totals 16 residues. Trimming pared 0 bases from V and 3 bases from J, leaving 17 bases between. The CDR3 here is CSARDRWPKFDTEAFF. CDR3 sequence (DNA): TGCAGTGCTAGAGATCGTTGGCCCAAATTTGACACTGAAGCTTTCTTT.

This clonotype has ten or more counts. The CDR3 DNA sequence: TGTGCCAGCAGCCCGGAATGGGGGTACCAAGAGACCCAGTACTTC. Translating it yields CASSPEWGYQETQYF. The V call is TRBV7-7, the J call TRBJ2-5; the D call may be TRBD1 or TRBD2 (5 bases each). This CDR3 spans 15 amino acids. CDR1 and CDR2 from the germline V gene are SSHAT and FNYEAQ (reference sequence). Trimming took 5 bases from V and 0 from J, leaving 13 bases between them.

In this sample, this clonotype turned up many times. The CDR3 loop is CASSAQGSPKNIQYF. CDR3 nucleotide sequence: TGTGCCAGCAGCGCCCAGGGGTCCCCCAAAAACATTCAGTACTTC. The rearrangement joins TRBV7-9 to TRBJ2-4, with D tentatively TRBD1 (6 bases). The germline V gene encodes CDR1 SEHNR and CDR2 FQNEAQ (reference sequence). There are 15 residues in the CDR3. With 5 bases removed from V and 2 bases from J, the gap between germline ends came to 13 bases.

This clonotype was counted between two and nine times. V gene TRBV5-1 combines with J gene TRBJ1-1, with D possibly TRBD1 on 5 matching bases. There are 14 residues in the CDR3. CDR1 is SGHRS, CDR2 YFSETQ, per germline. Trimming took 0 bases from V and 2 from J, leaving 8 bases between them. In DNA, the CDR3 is TGCGCCAGCAGCTTGGTGGACACCAACACTGAAGCTTTCTTT. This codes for CASSLVDTNTEAFF.

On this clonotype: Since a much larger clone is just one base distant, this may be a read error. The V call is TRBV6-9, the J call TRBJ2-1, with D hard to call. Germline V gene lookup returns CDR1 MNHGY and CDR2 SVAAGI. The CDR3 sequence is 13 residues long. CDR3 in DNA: TGTGCCAGCAATTATCCGGCCTACAATGAGCAGTTCTTC. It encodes CASNYPAYNEQFF.

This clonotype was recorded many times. The CDR3 spells CSARIQGAEGTYGYTF. The CDR3 DNA sequence: TGCAGTGCTAGGATCCAGGGGGCAGAAGGGACCTATGGCTACACCTTC. This sequence joins TRBV20-1 and TRBJ1-2; 8 nucleotides line up with TRBD1. Trimming at V came to 3 bases and at J to 4 bases, leaving 13 bases not matched to a gene. This CDR3 is built from 16 residues. CDR1 and CDR2 (germline): DFQATT, SNEGSKA (reference sequence).

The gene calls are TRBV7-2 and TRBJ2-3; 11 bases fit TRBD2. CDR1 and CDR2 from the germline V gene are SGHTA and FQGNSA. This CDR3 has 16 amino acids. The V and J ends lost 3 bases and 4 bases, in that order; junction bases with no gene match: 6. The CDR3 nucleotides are TGTGCCAGCAGCTTCCGACTAGCGGGGACGGCAGATACGCAGTATTTT. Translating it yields CASSFRLAGTADTQYF.

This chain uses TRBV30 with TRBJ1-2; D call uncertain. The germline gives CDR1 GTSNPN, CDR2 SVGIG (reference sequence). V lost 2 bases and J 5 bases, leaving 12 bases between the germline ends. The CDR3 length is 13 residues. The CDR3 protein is CAWSTRLTYGYTF. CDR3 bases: TGTGCCTGGAGTACACGCCTTACGTATGGCTACACCTTC.